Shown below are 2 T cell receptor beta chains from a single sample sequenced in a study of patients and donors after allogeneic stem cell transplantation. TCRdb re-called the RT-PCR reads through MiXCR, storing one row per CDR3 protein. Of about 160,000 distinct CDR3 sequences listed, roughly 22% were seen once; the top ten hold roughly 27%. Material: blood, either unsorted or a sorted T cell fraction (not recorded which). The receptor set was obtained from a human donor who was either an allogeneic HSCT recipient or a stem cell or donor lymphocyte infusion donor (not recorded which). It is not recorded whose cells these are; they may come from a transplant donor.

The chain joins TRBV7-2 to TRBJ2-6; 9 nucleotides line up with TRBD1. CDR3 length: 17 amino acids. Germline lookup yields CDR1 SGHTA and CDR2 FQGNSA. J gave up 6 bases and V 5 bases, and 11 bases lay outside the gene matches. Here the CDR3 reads CASSARGQGGKANVLTF. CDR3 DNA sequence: TGTGCCAGCAGCGCTAGGGGACAGGGAGGTAAGGCCAACGTCCTGACTTTC.

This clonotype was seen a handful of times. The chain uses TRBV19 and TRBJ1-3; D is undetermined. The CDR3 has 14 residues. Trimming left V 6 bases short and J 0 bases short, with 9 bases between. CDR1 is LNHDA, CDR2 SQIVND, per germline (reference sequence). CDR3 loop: CASSPLTSGNTIYF. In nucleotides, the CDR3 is TGTGCCAGTAGCCCCCTAACCTCTGGAAACACCATATATTTT. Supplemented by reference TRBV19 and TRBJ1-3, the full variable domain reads DGGITQSPKYLFRKEGQNVTLSCEQNLNHDAMYWYRQDPGQGLRLIYYSQIVNDFQKGDIAEGYSVSREKKESFPLTVTSAQKNPTAFYLCASSPLTSGNTIYFGEGSWLTVV.